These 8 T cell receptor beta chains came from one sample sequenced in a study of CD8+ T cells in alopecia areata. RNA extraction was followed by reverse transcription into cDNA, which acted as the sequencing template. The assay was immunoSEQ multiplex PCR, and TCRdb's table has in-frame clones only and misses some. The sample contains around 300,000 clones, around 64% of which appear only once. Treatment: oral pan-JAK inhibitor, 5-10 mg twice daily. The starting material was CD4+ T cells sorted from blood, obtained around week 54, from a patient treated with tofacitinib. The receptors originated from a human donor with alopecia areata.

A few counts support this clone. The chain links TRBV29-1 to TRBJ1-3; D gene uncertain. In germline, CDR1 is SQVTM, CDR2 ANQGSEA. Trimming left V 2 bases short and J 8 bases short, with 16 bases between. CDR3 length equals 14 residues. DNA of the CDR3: TGCAGCGTTGAACCTGTGACCCGAACCTACACCATATATTTT. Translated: CSVEPVTRTYTIYF.

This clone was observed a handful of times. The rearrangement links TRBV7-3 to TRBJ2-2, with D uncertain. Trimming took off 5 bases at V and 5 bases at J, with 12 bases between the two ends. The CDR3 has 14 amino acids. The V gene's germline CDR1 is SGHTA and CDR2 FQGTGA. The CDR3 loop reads CASSLGTTTGELFF. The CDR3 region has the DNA TGTGCCAGCAGCCTGGGTACAACGACCGGGGAGCTGTTTTTT.

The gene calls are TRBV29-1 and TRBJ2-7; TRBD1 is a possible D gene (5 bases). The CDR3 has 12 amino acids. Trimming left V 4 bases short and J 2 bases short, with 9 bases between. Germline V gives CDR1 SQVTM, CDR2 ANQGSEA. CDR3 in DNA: TGCAGCGTTGTGTCAGGGCCCTACGAGCAGTACTTC. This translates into CSVVSGPYEQYF.

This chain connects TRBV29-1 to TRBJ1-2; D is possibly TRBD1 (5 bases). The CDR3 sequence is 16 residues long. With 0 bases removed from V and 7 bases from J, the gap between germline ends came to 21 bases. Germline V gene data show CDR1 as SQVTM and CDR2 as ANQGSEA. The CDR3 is CSVEDGGTFSGSGYTF. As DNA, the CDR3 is TGCAGCGTTGAAGATGGGGGGACTTTTTCAGGCTCTGGCTACACCTTC.

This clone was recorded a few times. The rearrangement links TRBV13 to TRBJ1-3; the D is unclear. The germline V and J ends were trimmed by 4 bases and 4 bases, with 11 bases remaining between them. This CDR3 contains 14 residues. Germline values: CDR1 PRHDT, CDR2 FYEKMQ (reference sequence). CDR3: CASSSPGVGNTIYF. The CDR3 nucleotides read TGTGCCAGCAGCTCCCCCGGCGTGGGAAACACCATATATTTT.

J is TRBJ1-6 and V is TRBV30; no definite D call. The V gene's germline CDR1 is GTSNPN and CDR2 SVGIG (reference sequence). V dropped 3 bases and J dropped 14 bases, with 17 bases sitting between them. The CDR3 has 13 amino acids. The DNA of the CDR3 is TGTGCCTGGAGGGACGGAATCGGTAGGACCCTCCACTTT. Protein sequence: CAWRDGIGRTLHF.

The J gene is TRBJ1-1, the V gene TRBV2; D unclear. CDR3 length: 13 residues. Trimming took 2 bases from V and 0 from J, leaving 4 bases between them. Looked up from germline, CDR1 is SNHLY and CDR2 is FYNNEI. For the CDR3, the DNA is TGTGCCAGCAGTGAAAGGTTGAACACTGAAGCTTTCTTT. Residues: CASSERLNTEAFF.

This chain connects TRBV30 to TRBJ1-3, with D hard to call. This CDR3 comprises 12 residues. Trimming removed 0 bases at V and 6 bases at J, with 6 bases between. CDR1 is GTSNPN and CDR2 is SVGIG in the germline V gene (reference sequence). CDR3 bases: TGTGCCTGGAGTGTACGGGAAAACACCATATATTTT. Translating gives CAWSVRENTIYF.